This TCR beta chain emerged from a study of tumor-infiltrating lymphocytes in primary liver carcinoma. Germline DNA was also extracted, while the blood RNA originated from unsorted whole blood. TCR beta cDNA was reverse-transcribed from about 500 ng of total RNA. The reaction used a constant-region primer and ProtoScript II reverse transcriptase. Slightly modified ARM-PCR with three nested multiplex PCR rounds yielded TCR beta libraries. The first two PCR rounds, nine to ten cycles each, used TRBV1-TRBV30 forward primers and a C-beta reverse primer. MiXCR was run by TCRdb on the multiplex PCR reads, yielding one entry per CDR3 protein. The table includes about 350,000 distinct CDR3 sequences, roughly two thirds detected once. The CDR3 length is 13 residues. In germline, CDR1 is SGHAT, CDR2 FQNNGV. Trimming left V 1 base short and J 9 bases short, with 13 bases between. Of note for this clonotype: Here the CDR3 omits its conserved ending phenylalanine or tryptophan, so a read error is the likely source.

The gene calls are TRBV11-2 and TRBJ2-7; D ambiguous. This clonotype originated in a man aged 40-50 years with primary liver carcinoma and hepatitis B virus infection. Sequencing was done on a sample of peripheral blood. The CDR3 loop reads CASSLGPRWGQYL. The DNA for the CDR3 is TGTGCCAGCAGCTTAGGCCCCCGGTGGGGGCAGTACCTC.